This record looks at one TCR beta chain sequence and its context. No antigen is known for it. This specimen comes from a study of cytomegalovirus exposure and HLA in healthy donors. The primer mix had 60 Vbeta and 13 Jbeta primers. Some clones are missing from TCRdb's copy, which holds only in-frame ones; the method was immunoSEQ multiplex PCR. The data show about 120,000 clones, around 69% seen once. The CDR3 is 17 amino acids. In germline, CDR1 is SGDLS, CDR2 YYNGEE. Trimming took 0 bases from V and 6 from J, leaving 16 bases between them. General observations from the study: TCR beta chain V- and J-gene trimming was linked, in a later analysis, to a missense variant in DCLRE1C.

This rearrangement joins TRBV9 to TRBJ1-6; the D is unclear. Sequencing was done on a sample of PBMCs. This TCR derives from a middle-aged woman in good health and CMV-seropositive. CDR3 region: CASSVEGRGRSNSPLHF. The CDR3 DNA follows: TGTGCCAGCAGCGTAGAAGGGAGAGGGAGAAGTAATTCACCCCTCCACTTT. Full variable domain (remainder filled in from reference TRBV9 and TRBJ1-6): DSGVTQTPKHLITATGQRVTLRCSPRSGDLSVYWYQQSLDQGLQFLIQYYNGEERAKGNILERFSAQQFPDLHSELNLSSLELGDSALYFCASSVEGRGRSNSPLHFGNGTRLTVT.